The 12 T cell receptor beta chains below were found in one sample sequenced in a study of human T cells and chemical hapten exposure. TCRdb reanalysed the RACE reads using MiXCR and keeps one entry per CDR3 protein. The sample contains roughly 100,000 distinct CDR3 sequences, about 8.6% of which appear only once. The time point is: healthy volunteer bleed at 2 weeks. Unseparated into fractions, whole blood served as the source from which total RNA was extracted. The source material was whole blood. The receptors come from a female donor in good health. Some clones in this sample may be carry-over from other donors' samples.

This clonotype turned up a few times. The V gene is TRBV10-3, the J gene TRBJ2-1, with 9 bases lining up with TRBD1. CDR3 size: 15 residues. Germline values: CDR1 ENHRY, CDR2 SYGVKD. The V and J ends lost 5 bases and 0 bases, in that order; junction bases with no gene match: 2. The CDR3 protein is CAISPGQGSYNEQFF. CDR3 bases: TGTGCCATCAGTCCGGGACAGGGCTCCTACAATGAGCAGTTCTTC.

In its sample, this clonotype was seen many times. This sequence joins TRBV12-3 or TRBV12-4 and TRBJ2-2; 11 bases are shared with TRBD1. This CDR3 contains 16 residues. The V segment lost 5 bases and the J segment 2 bases; nucleotides outside the gene matches: 4. CDR3: CASSPGTGGNTGELFF. CDR3 DNA sequence: TGTGCCAGCAGTCCAGGGACAGGGGGAAACACCGGGGAGCTGTTTTTT.

The V gene is TRBV11-2, the J gene TRBJ2-7, with a weak D call TRBD2 (5 bases). The CDR3 runs to 18 residues. Between the trimmed V and J ends, which lost 1 base and 1 base, there was a span of 20 bases. CDR1 is SGHAT and CDR2 is FQNNGV in the germline V gene. Here the CDR3 DNA reads TGTGCCAGCAGCTTAGTGGCATCGGGGAGCGGATTATCCTACGAGCAGTACTTC. The encoded protein is CASSLVASGSGLSYEQYF.

This clonotype was detected many times. The chain is built from TRBV20-1 and TRBJ1-5; TRBD1 might be the D (6 bases). The CDR3 has 15 amino acids. The V end was cut by 2 bases, the J end by 5 bases, with 16 bases between. CDR1 and CDR2 (germline): DFQATT, SNEGSKA (reference sequence). CDR3 bases: TGCAGTGCTAGACCCGGACAGCTAATATATCAGCCCCAGCATTTT. This gives the protein CSARPGQLIYQPQHF.

Only one count was recorded for this clonotype. A read error may explain this, as a much larger clone is one base away. The CDR3 region has the DNA TGTGCCAGCAGCTCGTCCGATCTTAGCGGCTTCTCCTACAATGAGAAGTTCTTC. It is translated as CASSSSDLSGFSYNEKFF. The chain recombines TRBV7-9 with TRBJ2-1; the D gene is possibly TRBD2 (6 bases). The CDR3 extends over 18 amino acids. In germline, CDR1 is SEHNR, CDR2 FQNEAQ (reference sequence).

This sequence joins TRBV3-1 and TRBJ1-3; tentatively, D is TRBD1 (5 bases). The V and J ends lost 0 bases and 0 bases respectively, with 15 bases between them. The CDR3 loop spans 18 amino acids. The V gene's germline CDR1 is LGHDT and CDR2 YNNKEL (reference sequence). The chain's CDR3 is CASSQELHRTYSGNTIYF. In DNA, the CDR3 is TGTGCCAGCAGCCAAGAACTCCACAGGACCTACTCTGGAAACACCATATATTTT.

The chain is built from TRBV28 and TRBJ2-7; 9 positions agree with TRBD1. V shed 7 bases, J shed 5 bases, and the junction held 9 bases outside the gene matches. CDR1 and CDR2 (germline): MDHEN, SYDVKM. This CDR3 contains 14 residues. The CDR3 DNA reads TGTGCCAGCACCCGACACAGGGGGCACCACGAGCAGTACTTC. This translates into CASTRHRGHHEQYF.

This clonotype appeared many times. The chain employs TRBV9 and TRBJ2-3; tentative D call: TRBD2 (6 bases). The CDR3 length is 15 residues. Germline CDR1 SGDLS, CDR2 YYNGEE. V was pared by 5 bases and J by 6 bases, with 19 bases between. CDR3 DNA: TGTGCCAGCAGAGAATATAGTGGGGGACTTGATACGCAGTATTTT. It specifies CASREYSGGLDTQYF. Supplemented by reference TRBV9 and TRBJ2-3, the full variable domain reads DSGVTQTPKHLITATGQRVTLRCSPRSGDLSVYWYQQSLDQGLQFLIQYYNGEERAKGNILERFSAQQFPDLHSELNLSSLELGDSALYFCASREYSGGLDTQYFGPGTRLTVL.

This clonotype was recorded many times. The rearrangement uses TRBV25-1 and TRBJ1-6; maybe TRBD1 (5 bases). Germline V gene sequence: CDR1 MGHDK, CDR2 SYGVNS. V lost 11 bases and J lost 7, with 15 bases in between. This CDR3 is built from 13 residues. The CDR3 is CALSTGPNSPLHF. CDR3 nucleotides: TGTGCCTTGTCAACGGGGCCCAATTCACCCCTCCACTTT.

About this clonotype: The limits of the CDR3 on the DNA are not certain, so only TCRdb's listed CDR3 is given. The chain couples TRBV29-1 to TRBJ1-2; the tabulated D call, TRBD1, remains unverified against the DNA. The CDR3 totals 11 residues, both ends included. CDR1 and CDR2 (germline): SQVTM, ANQGSEA. The CDR3 sequence: CSVGVGDGALF.

There are many counts of this clonotype. The chain combines TRBV29-1 with TRBJ2-3; 7 bases line up with TRBD1. The CDR3 has 12 residues. V was pared by 4 bases and J by 3 bases, with 1 base of the junction left unmatched. Germline V lookup: CDR1 SQVTM, CDR2 ANQGSEA. CDR3 DNA sequence: TGCAGCGTTGGACAGGGTACAGATACGCAGTATTTT. This gives the protein CSVGQGTDTQYF.

This clonotype has ten or more counts. The CDR3 bases are TGTGCCAGCAGCTCCCGGGACCCCCGGCCAGACACCATATATTTT. It encodes CASSSRDPRPDTIYF. The rearrangement joins TRBV7-8 to TRBJ1-3; TRBD1 might be the D (5 bases). Germline values: CDR1 SGHVS, CDR2 FQNEAQ. Trimming stripped 4 bases from V and 8 bases from J, with 18 bases between. The CDR3 runs 15 residues.